This T cell receptor beta chain derives from a study of cytomegalovirus exposure and HLA in healthy donors. Study-level background: T cells numbering about 200 million yielded around 120 million unique TCR beta sequences in an earlier analysis. Overall study results and limits: Some V segments could not be told apart, so they were left out, TRBV6-2 and TRBV6-3 among them.

Regarding this clone: Its specificity is unknown.

The CDR3 contains 17 residues. Germline V gene lookup returns CDR1 MNHNS and CDR2 SASEGT. Losses at the gene ends were 3 bases for V and 0 bases for J; bases not matched to a gene: 7. Both 60 Vbeta primers and 13 Jbeta primers went into the PCR. This table comes from immunoSEQ multiplex PCR, and its TCRdb copy is limited to in-frame clones, with some not included. The sample lists some 150,000 clones, roughly 76% occurring once. The TCR was taken from a woman aged 25 to 39 in good health and CMV-seronegative. The specimen sequenced was PBMCs. The chain joins TRBV6-1 to TRBJ1-4; TRBD1 matches at 7 bases. Here the CDR3 DNA reads TGTGCCAGCAGTGACACCTGGGACAGATCAACTAATGAAAAACTGTTTTTT. It codes for CASSDTWDRSTNEKLFF.